Below, 32 T cell receptor beta chains from the same sample are listed, as sequenced in a study of T cells after yellow fever vaccination. TCRdb re-analysed the 5' RACE reads in MiXCR, keeping a single row per CDR3 protein. In the table there are some 420,000 distinct CDR3 sequences, around 20% of which are singletons. The sequences come from PBMCs, collected before the yellow fever booster vaccination. The receptors stem from a man between 18 and 29 years old who received the YFV17D yellow fever vaccine.

This sequence joins TRBV7-9 and TRBJ1-2; 9 nucleotides line up with TRBD1. Losses at the gene ends were 3 bases for V and 8 bases for J; bases not matched to a gene: 7. CDR1 SEHNR and CDR2 FQNEAQ come from the germline V gene (reference sequence). CDR3 length: 14 amino acids. The CDR3 region is CASSFTWDREGYTF. As DNA, the CDR3 is TGTGCCAGCAGCTTTACGTGGGACAGGGAAGGCTACACCTTC. Full variable domain (rest looked up from reference TRBV7-9 and TRBJ1-2): DTGVSQNPRHKITKRGQNVTFRCDPISEHNRLYWYRQTLGQGPEFLTYFQNEAQLEKSRLLSDRFSAERPKGSFSTLEIQRTEQGDSAMYLCASSFTWDREGYTFGSGTRLTVV.

V usage is TRBV20-1 and J usage is TRBJ1-5; possible D gene TRBD1, 5 bases. CDR1 and CDR2 from the germline V gene are DFQATT and SNEGSKA (reference sequence). This CDR3 is built from 16 residues. Trimming removed 6 bases at V and 1 base at J, with 19 bases between. CDR3 region: CSAPRRGAGSNQPQHF. CDR3 nucleotide sequence: TGCAGTGCCCCTAGGAGGGGAGCTGGGAGCAATCAGCCCCAGCATTTT.

This clonotype was found a few times. This sequence joins TRBV20-1 and TRBJ2-5; 10 positions agree with TRBD2. CDR3 length: 15 amino acids. Germline CDR1 and CDR2: DFQATT and SNEGSKA (reference sequence). The trim removed 2 bases at V and 2 bases at J, leaving 5 bases unmatched. This CDR3 is CSARPSSGSQETQYF. Written as DNA, the CDR3 is TGCAGTGCTAGACCGTCTAGCGGGAGTCAAGAGACCCAGTACTTC.

The rearrangement joins TRBV5-1 to TRBJ2-7; 10 bases agree with TRBD2. The V segment lost 7 bases and the J segment 3 bases; nucleotides outside the gene matches: 4. The CDR3 is made up of 13 amino acids. Germline CDR1 and CDR2: SGHRS and YFSETQ. The CDR3 loop is CASFGTSDYEQYF. The CDR3 region has the DNA TGCGCCAGCTTCGGGACTAGCGACTACGAGCAGTACTTC.

There are a few counts of this clonotype. The chain uses TRBV7-2 and TRBJ2-5; D call uncertain. Trimming stripped 1 base from V and 2 bases from J, with 8 bases between. Germline lookup yields CDR1 SGHTA and CDR2 FQGNSA. This CDR3 comprises 14 residues. In DNA, the CDR3 is TGTGCCAGCAGCTTAGGTGTCAGACAAGAGACCCAGTACTTC. Translation gives CASSLGVRQETQYF.

This clonotype has at least ten counts. The rearrangement uses TRBV15 and TRBJ2-1, with D maybe TRBD2 (6 bases). There are 15 residues in the CDR3. CDR1 is LNHNV and CDR2 is YYDKDF in the germline V gene (reference sequence). With 4 bases removed from V and 3 bases from J, the gap between germline ends came to 13 bases. CDR3 sequence (DNA): TGTGCCACCAGCACACAAAGGGAGGTCTACAATGAGCAGTTCTTC. It codes for CATSTQREVYNEQFF.

This clonotype was seen a handful of times. The CDR3 DNA is TGTGCCAGCAGTTTATCCGGCCAGGGCTACGAGCAGTACTTC. Translation gives CASSLSGQGYEQYF. V gene TRBV12-3 or TRBV12-4 combines with J gene TRBJ2-7, with a tentative D call TRBD1 (5 bases). V lost 2 bases and J 3 bases, leaving 11 bases between the germline ends. The CDR3 totals 14 residues.

V gene TRBV5-1 combines with J gene TRBJ1-4; D may be TRBD1 (5 bases). This CDR3 has 13 amino acids. Germline loops: CDR1 SGHRS, CDR2 YFSETQ. Trimming stripped 4 bases from V and 7 bases from J, with 11 bases between. In nucleotides, the CDR3 is TGCGCCAGCAGCAAGGGGTCCGGTGAAAAACTGTTTTTT. Residues: CASSKGSGEKLFF.

The chain is built from TRBV5-6 and TRBJ2-1; D gene uncertain. Germline-derived CDR1 and CDR2 are SGHDT and YYEEEE. This CDR3 spans 12 amino acids. Trimming shortened V by 3 bases and J by 4 bases, and 5 bases separated the two germline ends. CDR3 in amino acids: CASSSEYNEQFF. CDR3 nucleotide sequence: TGTGCCAGCAGCTCCGAATACAATGAGCAGTTCTTC.

The rearrangement uses TRBV27 and TRBJ2-1, with 11 bases lining up with TRBD1. CDR3 length: 14 amino acids. V was clipped by 2 bases and J by 12 bases; unmatched bases: 6. CDR1 is MNHEY, CDR2 SMNVEV, per germline (reference sequence). CDR3 amino acids: CASSLTGTGGWQFF. CDR3 nucleotides: TGTGCCAGCAGTTTAACGGGGACAGGGGGTTGGCAGTTCTTC.

This clonotype has a handful of counts. This rearrangement joins TRBV12-3 or TRBV12-4 to TRBJ1-6, with TRBD1 identical over 8 bases. The CDR3 length is 14 residues. With V trimmed by 3 bases and J by 10 bases, 5 bases remained unmatched. This CDR3 reads CASSFWDRLSPLHF. The CDR3, as DNA: TGTGCCAGCAGTTTTTGGGACAGGTTATCACCCCTCCACTTT.

The V and J genes are TRBV27 and TRBJ2-7; 7 bases match TRBD1. The CDR3 extends over 16 amino acids. Trimming removed 4 bases from V and 5 bases from J; junction bases left unmatched: 14. Germline CDR1 MNHEY, CDR2 SMNVEV (reference sequence). CDR3 protein: CASSSPSERGLDEQYF. The CDR3 DNA sequence: TGTGCCAGCAGTTCACCCTCGGAGAGGGGGCTCGACGAGCAGTACTTC.

This clonotype was seen a handful of times. The chain uses TRBV5-1 and TRBJ2-7, with 7 nucleotides matching TRBD1. CDR1 is SGHRS, CDR2 YFSETQ, per germline. The CDR3 sequence is 15 residues long. V shed 4 bases, J shed 4 bases, and the junction held 11 bases outside the gene matches. As DNA, the CDR3 is TGCGCCAGCAGCCCCTCCCCCTGGGACAGTTACGAGCAGTACGTC. Its translation: CASSPSPWDSYEQYV.

This sequence joins TRBV7-8 and TRBJ1-5, with a possible D match to TRBD1 (6 bases). The CDR3 sequence is 15 residues long. Germline V gene sequence: CDR1 SGHVS, CDR2 FQNEAQ. Deletions cut 1 base from V and 9 bases from J, with 16 bases between. CDR3 sequence reads: CASSLERDTTRPQHF. In DNA, the CDR3 is TGTGCCAGCAGCTTAGAACGGGACACAACAAGGCCCCAGCATTTT.

The V gene is TRBV2, the J gene TRBJ2-1, with 8 bases matching TRBD2. Germline values: CDR1 SNHLY, CDR2 FYNNEI. J lost 15 bases, V lost 3 bases, and 4 bases had no gene match. This CDR3 contains 11 residues. The CDR3: CASSDPGGGFF. DNA for the CDR3: TGTGCCAGCAGTGACCCCGGGGGGGGGTTCTTC.

The chain is built from TRBV5-5 and TRBJ1-5, with unresolved D. This CDR3 comprises 15 residues. Germline CDR1 SGHKS, CDR2 YYEKEE (reference sequence). Trimming took off 0 bases at V and 2 bases at J, with 9 bases between the two ends. The CDR3 DNA sequence: TGTGCCAGCAGCTTGGGAGTCAGTGGCAATCAGCCCCAGCATTTT. It codes for CASSLGVSGNQPQHF.

The sample holds many counts of this clonotype. The CDR3 sequence: CASSIPGLTDTQYF. The CDR3 coding sequence is TGTGCCAGTAGTATTCCCGGTCTCACAGATACGCAGTATTTT. The chain employs TRBV19 and TRBJ2-3; D call uncertain. Looked up from germline, CDR1 is LNHDA and CDR2 is SQIVND (reference sequence). Trimming shortened V by 3 bases and J by 2 bases, and 9 bases separated the two germline ends. CDR3 length equals 14 residues.

This clonotype was detected only a few times. CDR3 amino acids: CASRGGSAIQYF. The CDR3 DNA sequence: TGTGCCAGTAGAGGGGGTTCGGCGATTCAGTACTTC. The chain combines TRBV19 with TRBJ2-4, with a possible D match to TRBD1 (6 bases). V gave up 6 bases and J gave up 10 bases, with 13 bases separating them. The CDR3 totals 12 residues. Germline V gene data show CDR1 as LNHDA and CDR2 as SQIVND (reference sequence).

This clonotype was counted only a few times. The chain is built from TRBV7-2 and TRBJ2-7; 9 positions match TRBD2. Trimming removed 0 bases from V and 1 base from J; junction bases left unmatched: 4. CDR1 SGHTA and CDR2 FQGNSA come from the germline V gene. CDR3 length equals 16 residues. The CDR3, as DNA: TGTGCCAGCAGCTTAGCCGCGGGAGGGCCTTCCTACGAGCAGTACGTC. It encodes CASSLAAGGPSYEQYV.

This clonotype has more than one count but fewer than ten. V gene TRBV9 combines with J gene TRBJ2-3; D not resolved. V lost 7 bases and J lost 1, with 4 bases in between. In germline, CDR1 is SGDLS, CDR2 YYNGEE. The CDR3 spans 11 residues. The CDR3 loop reads CASEGTDTQYF. CDR3 nucleotides: TGTGCCAGCGAGGGCACAGATACGCAGTATTTT.

The V gene is TRBV5-5, the J gene TRBJ1-5; D is unclear. The V end was cut by 3 bases, the J end by 3 bases, with 10 bases between. The CDR3 is 14 residues long. Germline V gene sequence: CDR1 SGHKS, CDR2 YYEKEE (reference sequence). Written as DNA, the CDR3 is TGTGCCAGCAGCTGGGCCCCGAACAATCAGCCCCAGCATTTT. It is translated as CASSWAPNNQPQHF.

The chain uses TRBV4-3 and TRBJ1-2; D uncertain. Germline CDR1 is LGHNA and CDR2 is YSLEER. The CDR3 sequence is 14 residues long. Trimming took 0 bases from V and 8 from J, leaving 13 bases between them. CDR3: CASSQDRGSWGYTF. CDR3 sequence (DNA): TGCGCCAGCAGCCAAGACCGGGGTTCGTGGGGCTACACCTTC.

This clonotype was seen only a few times. The rearrangement uses TRBV4-3 and TRBJ2-7, with D tentatively TRBD1 (6 bases). V lost 3 bases, J lost 3 bases, and 18 bases lay in between. Germline V gene data show CDR1 as LGHNA and CDR2 as YSLEER. The CDR3 runs to 16 residues. CDR3 nucleotides: TGCGCCAGCAGCCAGGGGACATGGACTCGAATCTACGAGCAGTACTTC. It codes for CASSQGTWTRIYEQYF.

The gene calls are TRBV12-3 or TRBV12-4 and TRBJ2-7, with D perhaps TRBD2 (6 bases). The germline V and J ends were trimmed by 7 bases and 2 bases, with 15 bases remaining between them. This CDR3 spans 14 amino acids. CDR3 loop: CASTLTSDPYEQYF. The CDR3 DNA reads as TGTGCCAGCACCTTGACTAGTGATCCCTACGAGCAGTACTTC.

This chain joins TRBV7-6 and TRBJ2-7, with 7 bases fitting TRBD1. Trimming removed 5 bases from V and 3 bases from J; junction bases left unmatched: 10. Per germline, CDR1 SGHVS and CDR2 FNYEAQ. This CDR3 contains 15 residues. CDR3 DNA: TGTGCCAGCAGCCGTAATCTCGGGACAGACTACGAGCAGTACTTC. Amino acid sequence: CASSRNLGTDYEQYF.

The chain links TRBV7-2 to TRBJ2-5, with TRBD2 matching 10 bases. This CDR3 contains 16 residues. V shed 1 base and J 1 base; nucleotides not matched to a gene: 3. Germline CDR1 reads SGHTA; CDR2 reads FQGNSA. The DNA of the CDR3 is TGTGCCAGCAGCTTAGTGAGCGGGGGGGCCCAAGAGACCCAGTACTTC. It yields the protein CASSLVSGGAQETQYF.

The chain is built from TRBV29-1 and TRBJ2-3; D might be TRBD2 (7 bases). The CDR3 is 14 amino acids. Germline CDR1 and CDR2: SQVTM and ANQGSEA. V lost 8 bases and J lost 3, with 18 bases in between. The CDR3 region has the DNA TGCAGCCACCCATGGCGGGGGCGAACAGATACGCAGTATTTT. Translation: CSHPWRGRTDTQYF.

This clonotype occurred many times. The chain employs TRBV5-1 and TRBJ2-5; possibly TRBD1 for D (5 bases). The CDR3 spans 14 residues. With 0 bases removed from V and 5 bases from J, the gap between germline ends came to 11 bases. Germline lookup yields CDR1 SGHRS and CDR2 YFSETQ. In nucleotides, the CDR3 is TGCGCCAGCAGCTTGGAGCAGGGAAGGGAGACCCAGTACTTC. This gives the protein CASSLEQGRETQYF.

The chain uses TRBV4-3 and TRBJ1-2; 9 positions match TRBD1. The length of the CDR3 is 15 residues. CDR1 and CDR2 from the germline V gene are LGHNA and YSLEER. J lost 2 bases, V lost 1 base, and 2 bases had no gene match. The CDR3 is CASSQGDRVNYGYTF. The CDR3 nucleotides are TGCGCCAGCAGCCAAGGGGACAGGGTGAACTATGGCTACACCTTC.

This clonotype was seen more than once but under ten times. The CDR3 coding sequence is TGTGCCAGCAGCCTCGGGAGGTCCGGGGAGCTGTTTTTT. This translates into CASSLGRSGELFF. This chain uses TRBV7-2 with TRBJ2-2; TRBD2 aligns across 7 bases. The ends lost 5 bases at V and 6 bases at J; junction bases unmatched: 3. CDR1 SGHTA and CDR2 FQGNSA come from the germline V gene. The length of the CDR3 is 13 residues.

The chain employs TRBV9 and TRBJ2-1; TRBD2 matches 12 bases. CDR3 size: 15 residues. From germline, CDR1 is SGDLS and CDR2 YYNGEE. Trimming took 4 bases from V and 8 from J; bases not matched to a gene: 7. The CDR3 here is CASSPVLAGGHEQFF. DNA for the CDR3: TGTGCCAGCAGCCCGGTCCTAGCGGGGGGGCATGAGCAGTTCTTC.

There are a few counts of this clonotype. The chain joins TRBV18 to TRBJ2-2, with D possibly being TRBD1 or TRBD2 (6 bases each). V was trimmed by 0 bases and J by 0 bases, leaving 11 bases between them. The length of the CDR3 is 17 residues. Germline-derived CDR1 and CDR2 are KGHSH and LQKENI. CDR3 residues: CASSPPPGGPNTGELFF. Written as DNA, the CDR3 is TGTGCCAGCTCACCACCGCCCGGGGGCCCGAACACCGGGGAGCTGTTTTTT.